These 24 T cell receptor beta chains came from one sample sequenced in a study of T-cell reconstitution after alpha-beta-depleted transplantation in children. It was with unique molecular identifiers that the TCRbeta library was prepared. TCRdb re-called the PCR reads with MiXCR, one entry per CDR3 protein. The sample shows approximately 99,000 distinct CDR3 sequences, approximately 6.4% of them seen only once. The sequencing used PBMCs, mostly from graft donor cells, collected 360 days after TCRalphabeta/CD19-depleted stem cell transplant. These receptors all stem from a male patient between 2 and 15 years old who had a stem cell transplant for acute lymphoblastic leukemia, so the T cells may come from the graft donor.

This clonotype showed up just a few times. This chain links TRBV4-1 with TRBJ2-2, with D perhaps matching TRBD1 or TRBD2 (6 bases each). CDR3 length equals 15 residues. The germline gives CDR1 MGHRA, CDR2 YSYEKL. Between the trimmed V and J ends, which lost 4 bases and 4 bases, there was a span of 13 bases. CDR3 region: CASSLVQGGTGELFF. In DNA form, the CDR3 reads TGCGCCAGCAGCCTCGTACAGGGAGGCACCGGGGAGCTGTTTTTT.

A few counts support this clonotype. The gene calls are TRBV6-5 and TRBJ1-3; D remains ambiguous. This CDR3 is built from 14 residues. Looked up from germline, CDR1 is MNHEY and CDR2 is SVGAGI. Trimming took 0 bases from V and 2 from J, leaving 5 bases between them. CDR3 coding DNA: TGTGCCAGCAGTTACTCTGGGGCTGGAAACACCATATATTTT. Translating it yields CASSYSGAGNTIYF.

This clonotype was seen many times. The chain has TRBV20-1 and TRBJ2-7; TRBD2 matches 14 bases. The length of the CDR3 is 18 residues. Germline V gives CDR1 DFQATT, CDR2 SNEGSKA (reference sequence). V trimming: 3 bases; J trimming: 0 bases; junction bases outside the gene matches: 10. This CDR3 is CSARGGLAGAPISYEQYF. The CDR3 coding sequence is TGCAGTGCTAGGGGGGGACTAGCGGGGGCCCCGATCTCCTACGAGCAGTACTTC.

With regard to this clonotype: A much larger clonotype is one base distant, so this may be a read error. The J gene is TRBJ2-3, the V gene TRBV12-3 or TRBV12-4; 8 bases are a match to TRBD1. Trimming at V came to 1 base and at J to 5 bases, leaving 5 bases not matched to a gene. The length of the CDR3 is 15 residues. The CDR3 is CASSLGNRGIDTQYF. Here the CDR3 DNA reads TGTGCCAGCAGTTTAGGGAACAGGGGGATAGATACGCAGTATTTT.

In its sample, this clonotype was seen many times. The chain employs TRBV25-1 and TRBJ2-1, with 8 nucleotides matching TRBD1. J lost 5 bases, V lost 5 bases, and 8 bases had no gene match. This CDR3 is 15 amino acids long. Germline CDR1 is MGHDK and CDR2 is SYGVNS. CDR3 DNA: TGTGCCAGCAGTTTACGGACAGGGCGGAACAATGAGCAGTTCTTC. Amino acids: CASSLRTGRNNEQFF.

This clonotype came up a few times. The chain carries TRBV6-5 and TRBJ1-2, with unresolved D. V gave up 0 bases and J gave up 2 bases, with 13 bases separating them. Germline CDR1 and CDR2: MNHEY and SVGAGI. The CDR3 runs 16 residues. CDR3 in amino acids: CASSYSQEPLNYGYTF. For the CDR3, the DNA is TGTGCCAGCAGTTACTCGCAGGAGCCTCTAAACTATGGCTACACCTTC.

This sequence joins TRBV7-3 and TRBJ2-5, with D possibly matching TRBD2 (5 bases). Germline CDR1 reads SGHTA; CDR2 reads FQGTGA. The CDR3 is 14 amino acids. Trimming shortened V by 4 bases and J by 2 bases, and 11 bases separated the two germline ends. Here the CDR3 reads CASSSSGVQETQYF. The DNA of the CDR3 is TGTGCCAGCAGCTCGTCCGGGGTGCAAGAGACCCAGTACTTC.

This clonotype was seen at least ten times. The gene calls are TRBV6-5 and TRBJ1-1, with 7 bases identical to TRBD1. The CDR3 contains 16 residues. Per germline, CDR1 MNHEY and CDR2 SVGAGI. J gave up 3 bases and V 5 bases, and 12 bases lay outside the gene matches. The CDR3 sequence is CASSSGQVGGDTEAFF. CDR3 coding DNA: TGTGCCAGCAGTAGCGGACAGGTGGGAGGGGACACTGAAGCTTTCTTT.

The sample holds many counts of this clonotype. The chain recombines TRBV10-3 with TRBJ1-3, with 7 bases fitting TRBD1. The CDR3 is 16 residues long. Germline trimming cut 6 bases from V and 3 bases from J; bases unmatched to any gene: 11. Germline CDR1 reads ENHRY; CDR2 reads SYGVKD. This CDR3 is CAISSYLQGHGNTIYF. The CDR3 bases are TGTGCCATCAGCTCCTACTTACAGGGGCATGGAAACACCATATATTTT.

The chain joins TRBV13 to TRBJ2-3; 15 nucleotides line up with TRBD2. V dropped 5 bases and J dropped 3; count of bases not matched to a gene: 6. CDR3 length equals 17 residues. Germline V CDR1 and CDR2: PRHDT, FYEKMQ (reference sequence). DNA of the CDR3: TGTGCCAGCAGCCCCGGACTAGCGGGGGGGGCGACAGATACGCAGTATTTT. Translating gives CASSPGLAGGATDTQYF.

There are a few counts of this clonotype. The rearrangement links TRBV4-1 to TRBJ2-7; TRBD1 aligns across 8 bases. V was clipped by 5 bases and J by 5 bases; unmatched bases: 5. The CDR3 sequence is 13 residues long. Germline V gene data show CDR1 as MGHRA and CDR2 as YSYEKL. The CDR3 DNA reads TGCGCCAGCAGCACGGACAGGGAGCACGAGCAGTACTTC. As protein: CASSTDREHEQYF.

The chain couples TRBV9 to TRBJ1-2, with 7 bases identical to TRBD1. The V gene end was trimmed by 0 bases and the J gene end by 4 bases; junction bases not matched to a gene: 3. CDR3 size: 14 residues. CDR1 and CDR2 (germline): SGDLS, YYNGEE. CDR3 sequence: CASSVEGTAYGYTF. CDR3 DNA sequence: TGTGCCAGCAGCGTAGAAGGGACAGCCTATGGCTACACCTTC.

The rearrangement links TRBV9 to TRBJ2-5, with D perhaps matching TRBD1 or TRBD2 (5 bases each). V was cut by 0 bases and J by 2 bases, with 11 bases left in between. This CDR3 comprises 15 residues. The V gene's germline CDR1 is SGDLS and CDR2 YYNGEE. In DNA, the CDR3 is TGTGCCAGCAGCGTAGAAGGGACCACTCAAGAGACCCAGTACTTC. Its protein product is CASSVEGTTQETQYF.

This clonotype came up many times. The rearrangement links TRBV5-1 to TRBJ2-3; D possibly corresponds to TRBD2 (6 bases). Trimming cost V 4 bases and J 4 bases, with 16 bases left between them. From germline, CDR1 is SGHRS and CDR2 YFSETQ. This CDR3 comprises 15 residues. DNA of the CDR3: TGCGCCAGCAGCGAGGAGGGGTCAAATTCAGATACGCAGTATTTT. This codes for CASSEEGSNSDTQYF.

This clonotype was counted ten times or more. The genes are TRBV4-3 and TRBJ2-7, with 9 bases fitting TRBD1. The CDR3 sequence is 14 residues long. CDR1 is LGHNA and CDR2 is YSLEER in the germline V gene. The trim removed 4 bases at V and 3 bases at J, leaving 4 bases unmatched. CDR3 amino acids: CASSPRTGDYEQYF. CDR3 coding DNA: TGCGCCAGCAGCCCCCGGACAGGGGACTACGAGCAGTACTTC.

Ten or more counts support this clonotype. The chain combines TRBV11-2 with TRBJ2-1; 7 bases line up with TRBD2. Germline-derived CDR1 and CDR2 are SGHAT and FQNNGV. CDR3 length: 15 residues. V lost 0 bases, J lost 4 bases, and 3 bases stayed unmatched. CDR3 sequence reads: CASSLDPGGYNEQFF. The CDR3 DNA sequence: TGTGCCAGCAGCTTAGATCCCGGGGGGTACAATGAGCAGTTCTTC.

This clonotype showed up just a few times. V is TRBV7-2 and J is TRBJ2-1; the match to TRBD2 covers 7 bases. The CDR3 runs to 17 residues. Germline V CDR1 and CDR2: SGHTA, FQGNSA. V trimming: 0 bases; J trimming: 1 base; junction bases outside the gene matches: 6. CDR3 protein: CASSLAGGSWSYNEQFF. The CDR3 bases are TGTGCCAGCAGCTTAGCGGGCGGGAGCTGGTCCTACAATGAGCAGTTCTTC.

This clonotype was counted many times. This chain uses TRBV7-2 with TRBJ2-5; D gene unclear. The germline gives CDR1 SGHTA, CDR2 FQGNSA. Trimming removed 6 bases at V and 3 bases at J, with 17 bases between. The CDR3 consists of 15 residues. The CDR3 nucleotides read TGTGCCAGCAGGCTCTGGGAAGCCCCCAAAGAGACCCAGTACTTC. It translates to CASRLWEAPKETQYF.

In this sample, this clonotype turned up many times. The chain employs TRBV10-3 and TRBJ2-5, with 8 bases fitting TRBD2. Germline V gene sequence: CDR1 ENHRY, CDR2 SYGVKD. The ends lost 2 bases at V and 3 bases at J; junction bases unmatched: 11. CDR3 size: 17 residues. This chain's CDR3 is CAISERRSGRQEETQYF. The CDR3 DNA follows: TGTGCCATCAGTGAGCGTCGGAGCGGGAGACAGGAAGAGACCCAGTACTTC.

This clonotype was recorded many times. CDR3 sequence (DNA): TGTGCCAGCAGCGTAGTTCCTAGCGACCTCACAGATACGCAGTATTTT. Its protein is CASSVVPSDLTDTQYF. The chain recombines TRBV9 with TRBJ2-3; possible D gene TRBD2, 6 bases. V lost 0 bases and J lost 2, with 13 bases in between. CDR3 length equals 16 residues. Germline assignment: CDR1 SGDLS and CDR2 YYNGEE.

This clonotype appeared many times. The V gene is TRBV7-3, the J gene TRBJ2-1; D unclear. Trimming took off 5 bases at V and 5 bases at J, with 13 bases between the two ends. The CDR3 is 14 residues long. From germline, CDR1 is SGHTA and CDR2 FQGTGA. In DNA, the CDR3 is TGTGCCAGCAGCAGTTTTACGGCGAACAATGAGCAGTTCTTC. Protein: CASSSFTANNEQFF.

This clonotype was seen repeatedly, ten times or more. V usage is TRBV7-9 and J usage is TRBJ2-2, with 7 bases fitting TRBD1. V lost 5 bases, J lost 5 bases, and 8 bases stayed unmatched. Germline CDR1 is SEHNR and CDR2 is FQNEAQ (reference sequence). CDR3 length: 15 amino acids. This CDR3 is CASSATGERTGELFF. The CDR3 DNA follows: TGTGCCAGCAGCGCTACAGGGGAAAGGACCGGGGAGCTGTTTTTT.

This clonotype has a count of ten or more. CDR3 sequence (DNA): TGCGGGGGAGATACGCAGTATTTT. This sequence encodes CGGDTQYF. V is TRBV29-1 and J is TRBJ2-3; D assignment may be TRBD1 or TRBD2 (5 bases each). The germline V gene has CDR1 SQVTM and CDR2 ANQGSEA. The CDR3 runs 8 residues.

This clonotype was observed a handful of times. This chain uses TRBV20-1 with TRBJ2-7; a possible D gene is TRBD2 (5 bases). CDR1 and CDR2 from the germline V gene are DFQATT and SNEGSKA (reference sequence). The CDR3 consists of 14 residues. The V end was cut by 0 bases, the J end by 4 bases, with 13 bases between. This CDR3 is CSARDREGGYEQYF. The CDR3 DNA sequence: TGCAGTGCTAGAGATCGCGAGGGCGGATACGAGCAGTACTTC.